Presented here are 13 T cell receptor beta chains from one specimen sequenced in a study of early T cells in non-severe SARS-CoV-2 infection (dated by TCRdb to about 2021). The method behind the library was 5' RACE. Sequencing instrument: NextSeq 500. TCRdb trimmed public reads at Q25 via fastp, called clones via MiXCR and kept in-frame beta chains. Entries that share a CDR3 protein sequence are merged under the most common genes and DNA. This sample has about 46,000 distinct CDR3 sequences in its table, and almost 5.5% of those were observed once. The ten largest make up approximately 5.1% of the sample. The starting material was whole blood, obtained at baseline. The receptors were sampled from an adult who was a healthcare worker with PCR-confirmed SARS-CoV-2 infection or an uninfected control (not recorded which).

The V gene is TRBV28, the J gene TRBJ2-7; D remains unclear. This CDR3 comprises 12 residues. Trimming removed 6 bases at V and 2 bases at J, with 8 bases between. From germline, CDR1 is MDHEN and CDR2 SYDVKM. CDR3 loop: CASSSNTYEQYF. In nucleotides, the CDR3 is TGTGCCAGCAGCTCTAATACCTACGAGCAGTACTTC.

This sequence joins TRBV20-1 and TRBJ2-1; D is undetermined. The germline CDR1 and CDR2 sequences are DFQATT and SNEGSKA (reference sequence). CDR3 length: 15 amino acids. Trimming cost V 0 bases and J 5 bases, with 14 bases left between them. CDR3 region: CSARDTKELNNEQFF. In DNA form, the CDR3 reads TGCAGTGCTAGAGATACGAAGGAATTAAACAATGAGCAGTTCTTC.

This clonotype was detected many times. The chain joins TRBV4-2 to TRBJ2-3; D not certain. The germline CDR1 and CDR2 sequences are LGHNA and YNFKEQ. This CDR3 has 15 residues. Trimming cost V 1 base and J 0 bases, with 8 bases left between them. The CDR3 reads CASSQGIPSTDTQYF. In DNA, the CDR3 is TGTGCCAGCAGCCAAGGGATTCCTAGCACAGATACGCAGTATTTT.

This clonotype has at least ten counts. The V and J genes are TRBV29-1 and TRBJ2-1; no definite D call. In germline, CDR1 is SQVTM, CDR2 ANQGSEA. The CDR3 sequence is 11 residues long. The V and J ends lost 5 bases and 7 bases respectively, with 9 bases between them. The CDR3 DNA sequence: TGCAGCGTTCTGTGGGTTAATGAGCAGTTCTTC. Its protein product is CSVLWVNEQFF.

This clonotype was seen more than once but under ten times. The J gene is TRBJ1-2, the V gene TRBV28; unclear D gene. V lost 7 bases to trimming and J lost 0 bases, with 12 bases between them. CDR1 and CDR2 (germline): MDHEN, SYDVKM. The CDR3 has 14 amino acids. This chain's CDR3 is CASTKALTNYGYTF. In DNA, the CDR3 is TGTGCCAGCACCAAGGCACTTACTAACTATGGCTACACCTTC.

The chain employs TRBV20-1 and TRBJ1-1, with no clear D. There are 12 residues in the CDR3. Deletions cut 3 bases from V and 6 bases from J, with 11 bases between. The germline CDR1 and CDR2 sequences are DFQATT and SNEGSKA (reference sequence). CDR3 loop: CSASHLGAEAFF. The CDR3, as DNA: TGCAGTGCTAGCCATCTAGGCGCTGAAGCTTTCTTT.

This clonotype was seen a few times. The chain combines TRBV20-1 with TRBJ2-7; TRBD1 matches 7 bases. The J segment lost 0 bases and the V segment lost 5 bases, leaving 4 bases of the junction unmatched. Germline CDR1 reads DFQATT; CDR2 reads SNEGSKA (reference sequence). This CDR3 comprises 13 residues. DNA of the CDR3: TGCAGTGCTCGACAGGGAAGCTCCTACGAGCAGTACTTC. This codes for CSARQGSSYEQYF.

This clonotype was found many times. The gene calls are TRBV7-9 and TRBJ2-2; D might be TRBD1 or TRBD2, each matching 6 bases. This CDR3 is built from 16 residues. The V and J ends lost 5 bases and 3 bases respectively, with 16 bases between them. Per the germline V gene, CDR1 is SEHNR and CDR2 is FQNEAQ (reference sequence). CDR3 in amino acids: CASSPPRGVDTGELFF. The CDR3 DNA is TGTGCCAGCAGCCCCCCGAGGGGGGTCGACACCGGGGAGCTGTTTTTT.

This clonotype showed up many times. CDR3 nucleotides: TGTGCCAGCAGCTTAGGAGAACGAAGCGGGAGCTCCTACGAGCAGTACTTC. As protein: CASSLGERSGSSYEQYF. This rearrangement joins TRBV7-9 to TRBJ2-7, with 8 bases lining up with TRBD2. Germline CDR1 and CDR2: SEHNR and FQNEAQ (reference sequence). CDR3 size: 17 residues. The V segment lost 1 base and the J segment 0 bases; nucleotides outside the gene matches: 8.

This clonotype was detected a few times. The CDR3 sequence: CASSLAQGRWDEQFF. CDR3 DNA sequence: TGTGCCAGCAGCTTAGCTCAGGGCAGATGGGATGAGCAGTTCTTC. The chain has TRBV7-6 and TRBJ2-1; tentative D call: TRBD1 (5 bases). This CDR3 has 15 residues. V gave up 0 bases and J gave up 8 bases, with 14 bases separating them. Germline V lookup: CDR1 SGHVS, CDR2 FNYEAQ. Based on the CDR3 plus reference TRBV7-6 and TRBJ2-1, the full variable domain is GAGVSQSPRYKVTKRGQDVALRCDPISGHVSLYWYRQALGQGPEFLTYFNYEAQQDKSGLPNDRFSAERPEGSISTLTIQRTEQRDSAMYRCASSLAQGRWDEQFFGPGTRLTVL.

This clonotype was picked up many times. The genes are TRBV18 and TRBJ2-2; D unclear. The CDR3 contains 16 residues. Trimming pared 2 bases from V and 7 bases from J, leaving 17 bases between. From germline, CDR1 is KGHSH and CDR2 LQKENI. CDR3 DNA sequence: TGTGCCAGCTCACCATCGGGCGAGGTCCTCTTCGGGGAGCTGTTTTTT. Translating gives CASSPSGEVLFGELFF.

This clonotype was observed a handful of times. The rearrangement links TRBV2 to TRBJ2-1; D uncertain. This CDR3 contains 11 residues. Germline lookup yields CDR1 SNHLY and CDR2 FYNNEI. V was shortened by 7 bases and J by 4 bases, with 5 bases between the two germline ends. CDR3 sequence reads: CASTPYNEQFF. CDR3 bases: TGTGCCAGCACACCGTACAATGAGCAGTTCTTC.

This clonotype was counted a few times. The chain joins TRBV18 to TRBJ1-1; no definite D call. The CDR3 totals 13 residues. The germline V gene encodes CDR1 KGHSH and CDR2 LQKENI. The V end lost 3 bases, the J end lost 7 bases, and 12 bases lay between the germline ends. As DNA, the CDR3 is TGTGCCAGCTCACCGGCAGAAAAGGGTGAAGCTTTCTTT. Its translation: CASSPAEKGEAFF.